This T cell receptor beta chain derives from a study of Graves' ophthalmopathy and Graves' hyperthyroidism. Study results and limitations: From stable hyperthyroidism, ophthalmopathy was separated by a 13-signature model with 85% to 90% sensitivity and roughly 81% specificity. The model predicted progression of ophthalmopathy with a sensitivity of 70% to 71%, and its specificity was about 72%.

This clonotype was seen ten or more times. Its antigen is not known. Researchers took RNA transcripts and amplified TCR beta CDR3 regions from them. First-round RT-PCR employed HTBI primers, with a second-round multiplex PCR after it. TCRdb re-called the multiplex PCR reads through MiXCR, storing one row per CDR3 protein. The sample carries over a million distinct CDR3 sequences, about 40% recorded once. In germline, CDR1 is SGHRS, CDR2 YFSETQ. Trimming removed 2 bases from V and 10 bases from J, with 22 bases in between. The CDR3 is 17 residues long. The chain combines TRBV5-1 with TRBJ1-6; D unresolved. The specimen was peripheral blood or thyroid tissue (not recorded which). The source is an adult man with Graves' hyperthyroidism. CDR3 in amino acids: CASSFSPPGPAGSPLHF. The DNA for the CDR3 is TGCGCCAGCAGCTTCTCTCCCCCCGGGCCGGCGGGGTCACCCCTCCACTTT.